A selection of T cell receptor beta chains follows, all from one sample in a study of long-term antiretroviral therapy in people with HIV. Only in-frame clones appear in the TCRdb table, and some are missing; sequencing was by immunoSEQ multiplex PCR. The sample lists some 28,000 clones; nearly 95% were seen once. Material: unsorted PBMCs, obtained 6.2 years after starting antiretroviral therapy. Every receptor here comes from a man aged 35 to 55 with HIV. The CDR3 runs from the conserved cysteine through the conserved F or W. A D gene is named only where the DNA matches it firmly.

v_gene	d_gene	j_gene	CDR3aa	CDR3nt
TRBV5-6	TRBD2	TRBJ2-7	CASSGGGREQYF	TGTGCCAGCAGCGGGGGGGGGAGAGAGCAGTACTTC
TRBV10-3	.	TRBJ1-2	CAISESTGYGYTF	TGTGCCATCAGTGAGTCGACCGGGTATGGCTACACCTTC
TRBV11-2	TRBD1	TRBJ2-7	CASSLDLTGTGTYEQYF	TGTGCCAGCAGCTTAGATCTAACCGGGACAGGAACCTACGAGCAGTACTTC
TRBV6-6	.	TRBJ1-5	CASLRDPNQPQHF	TGTGCCAGCCTCCGGGACCCTAATCAGCCCCAGCATTTT
TRBV5-4	.	TRBJ1-1	CASSLEANTEAFF	TGTGCCAGCAGCTTGGAGGCAAACACTGAAGCTTTCTTT
TRBV7-9	.	TRBJ1-1	CASAGGTEAFF	TGTGCCTCGGCGGGGGGCACTGAAGCTTTCTTT
TRBV5-6	.	TRBJ1-4	CASSPAGGGEKLFF	TGTGCCAGCAGCCCCGCGGGAGGCGGTGAAAAACTGTTTTTT
TRBV30	.	TRBJ2-5	CAWSVLMSGQYF	TGTGCCTGGAGTGTTCTGATGAGTGGTCAGTACTTC
TRBV4-1	.	TRBJ2-2	CASSQVAQGKFESGELFF	TGCGCCAGCAGCCAAGTAGCCCAGGGGAAGTTCGAGTCCGGGGAGCTGTTTTTT
TRBV7-3	TRBD2	TRBJ2-3	CASSLAGGNTDTQYF	TGTGCCAGCAGCTTAGCGGGAGGAAACACAGATACGCAGTATTTT